This TCR beta chain was obtained from a study of blood T cell repertoires in COVID-19. Study overall: Samples taken during acute and convalescent COVID-19 were collected in the United States, Italy and Spain. T cells, B-cell-depleted T cells, or PBMCs provided the cDNA or gDNA that served as material.

Here immunoSEQ multiplex PCR was the method, and the copy in TCRdb shows in-frame clones only, minus some. Here the sample spans some 200,000 clones, 85% to 90% being singletons. The receptor's source is a woman younger than 30 who had recovered from COVID-19. Material for sequencing was peripheral blood.

The CDR3 bases are TGTGCCAGCAGCGAAAGGACTAGCGCGGCCCCTACATCCTACGAGCAGTACGTC. This codes for CASSERTSAAPTSYEQYV. This chain links TRBV21-1 with TRBJ2-7; no DNA check was done on the table's D call, TRBD2. TRBV21-1 is described as a pseudogene. The CDR3 runs 18 residues.